This TCR beta chain originates from a study of human T cells and chemical hapten exposure. The wider study: Patients having alopecia areata, totalis or universalis were mostly female. Notes on the study in general: No change in TCRs above 1 in 1000 frequency was produced by DPC sensitization.

Time point noted: patch test 1, 2 weeks after DPC sensitization. As to treatment: therapeutic diphenylcyclopropenone sensitization with weekly scalp DPC. Individual cDNA molecules in this library carried unique molecular identifiers. TCRdb recomputed calls from the RACE reads with MiXCR, one row per CDR3 protein. The sample records about 120,000 distinct CDR3 sequences, 9% to 14% being singletons. As concerns this clonotype: Its cognate antigen is unknown.

V lost 0 bases to trimming and J lost 1 base; unmatched junction nucleotides: 3. The CDR3 runs 16 residues. Germline V CDR1 and CDR2: SGDLS, YYNGEE. This chain uses TRBV9 with TRBJ2-5; 10 bases are a match to TRBD2. The sample here was whole blood, taken in connection with sensitization to the hapten diphenylcyclopropenone (DPC). The sequence came from a woman aged 50 to 60 with alopecia areata. Some clones in this sample may be carry-over from other donors' samples. CDR3 sequence reads: CASSVAIAGGQETQYF. Written as DNA, the CDR3 is TGTGCCAGCAGCGTAGCAATAGCGGGGGGCCAAGAGACCCAGTACTTC.